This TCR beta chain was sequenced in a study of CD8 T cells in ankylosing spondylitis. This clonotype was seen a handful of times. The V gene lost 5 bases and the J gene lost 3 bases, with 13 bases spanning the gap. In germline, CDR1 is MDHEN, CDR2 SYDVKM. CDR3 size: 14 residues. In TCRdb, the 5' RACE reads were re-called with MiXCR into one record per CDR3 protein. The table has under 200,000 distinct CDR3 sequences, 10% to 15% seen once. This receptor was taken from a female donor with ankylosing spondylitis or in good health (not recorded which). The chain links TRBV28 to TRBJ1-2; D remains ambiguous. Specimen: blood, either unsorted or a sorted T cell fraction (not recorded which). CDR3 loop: CASSRRIWYYGYTF. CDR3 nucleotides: TGTGCCAGCAGTAGGCGAATCTGGTACTATGGCTACACCTTC.